The entry below describes one T cell receptor beta chain. These data are taken from a study of control samples from healthy donors and cancer patients. The V end lost 4 bases, the J end lost 0 bases, and 12 bases lay between the germline ends. Germline CDR1 is SGHRS and CDR2 is YFSETQ. This CDR3 has 15 amino acids. Sequenced by immunoSEQ multiplex PCR; TCRdb stores in-frame clones only, minus some. The data hold around 51,000 clones, with 80% observed a single time. The TCR was taken from a man in his 70s in good health. This chain links TRBV5-1 with TRBJ2-3, with TRBD2 as a possible D gene (5 bases). Input material: blood. For the CDR3, the DNA is TGCGCCAGCAGCCCCCGGGGAGAAAGCACAGATACGCAGTATTTT. Amino acid sequence: CASSPRGESTDTQYF.